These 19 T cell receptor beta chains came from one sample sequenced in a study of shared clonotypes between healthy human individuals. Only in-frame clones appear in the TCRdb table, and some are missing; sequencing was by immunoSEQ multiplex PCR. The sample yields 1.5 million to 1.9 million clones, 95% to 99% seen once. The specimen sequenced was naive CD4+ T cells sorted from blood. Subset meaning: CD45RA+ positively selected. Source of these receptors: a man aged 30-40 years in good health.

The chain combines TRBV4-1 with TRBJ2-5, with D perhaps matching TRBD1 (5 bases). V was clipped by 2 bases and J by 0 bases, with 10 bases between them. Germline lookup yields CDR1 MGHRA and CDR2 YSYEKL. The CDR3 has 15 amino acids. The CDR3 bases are TGCGCCAGCAGCCAATCCTGGGGCCACCAAGAGACCCAGTACTTC. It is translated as CASSQSWGHQETQYF.

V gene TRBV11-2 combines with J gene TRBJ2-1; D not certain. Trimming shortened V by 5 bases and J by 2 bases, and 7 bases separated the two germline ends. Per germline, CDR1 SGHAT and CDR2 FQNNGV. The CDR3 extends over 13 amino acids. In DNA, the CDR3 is TGTGCCAGCAGCAATCGAGCCTACAATGAGCAGTTCTTC. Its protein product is CASSNRAYNEQFF.

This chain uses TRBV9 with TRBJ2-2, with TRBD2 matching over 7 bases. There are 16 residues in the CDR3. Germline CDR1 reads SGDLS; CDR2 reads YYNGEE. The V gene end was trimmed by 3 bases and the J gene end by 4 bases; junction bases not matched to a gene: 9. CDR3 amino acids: CASSASGAPPTGELFF. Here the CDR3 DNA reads TGTGCCAGCAGCGCGAGCGGGGCCCCGCCCACCGGGGAGCTGTTTTTT.

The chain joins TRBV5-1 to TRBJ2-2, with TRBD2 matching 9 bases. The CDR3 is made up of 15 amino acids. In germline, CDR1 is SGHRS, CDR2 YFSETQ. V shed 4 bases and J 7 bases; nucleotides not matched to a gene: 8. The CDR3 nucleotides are TGCGCCAGCAGCCCCGGGACTAGCTTTGTCGGGGAGCTGTTTTTT. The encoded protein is CASSPGTSFVGELFF.

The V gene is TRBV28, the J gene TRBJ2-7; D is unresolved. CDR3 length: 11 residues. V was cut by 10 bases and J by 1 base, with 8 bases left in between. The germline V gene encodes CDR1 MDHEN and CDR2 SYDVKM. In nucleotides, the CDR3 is TGTGCCACCCTATCTTCCTACGAGCAGTACTTC. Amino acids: CATLSSYEQYF.

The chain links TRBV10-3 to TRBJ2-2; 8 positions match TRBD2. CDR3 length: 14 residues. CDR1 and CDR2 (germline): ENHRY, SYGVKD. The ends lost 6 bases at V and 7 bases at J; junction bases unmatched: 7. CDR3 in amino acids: CAIRERETGGELFF. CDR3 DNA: TGTGCCATCAGAGAGCGGGAGACTGGCGGGGAGCTGTTTTTT.

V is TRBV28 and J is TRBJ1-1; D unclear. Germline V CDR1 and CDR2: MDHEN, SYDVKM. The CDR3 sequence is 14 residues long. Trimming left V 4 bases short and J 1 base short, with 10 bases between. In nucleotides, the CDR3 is TGTGCCAGCAGTTCAGAGGTTCCGAACACTGAAGCTTTCTTT. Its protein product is CASSSEVPNTEAFF.

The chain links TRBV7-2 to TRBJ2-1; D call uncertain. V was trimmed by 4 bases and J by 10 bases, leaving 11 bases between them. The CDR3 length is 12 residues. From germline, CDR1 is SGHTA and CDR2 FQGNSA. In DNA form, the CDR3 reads TGTGCCAGCAGCTCCCCGCGACCAGAGCAGTTCTTC. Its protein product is CASSSPRPEQFF.

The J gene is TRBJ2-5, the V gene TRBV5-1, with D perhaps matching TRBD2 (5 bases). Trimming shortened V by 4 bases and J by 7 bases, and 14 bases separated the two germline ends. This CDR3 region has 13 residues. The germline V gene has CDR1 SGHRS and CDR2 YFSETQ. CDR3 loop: CASSRTERVTQYF. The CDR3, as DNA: TGCGCCAGCAGCCGGACTGAGAGGGTGACCCAGTACTTC. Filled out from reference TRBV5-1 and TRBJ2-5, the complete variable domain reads KAGVTQTPRYLIKTRGQQVTLSCSPISGHRSVSWYQQTPGQGLQFLFEYFSETQRNKGNFPGRFSGRQFSNSRSEMNVSTLELGDSALYLCASSRTERVTQYFGPGTRLLVL.

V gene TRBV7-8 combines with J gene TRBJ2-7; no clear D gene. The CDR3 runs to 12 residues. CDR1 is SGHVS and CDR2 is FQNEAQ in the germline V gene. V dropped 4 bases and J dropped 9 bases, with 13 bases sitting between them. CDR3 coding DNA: TGTGCCAGCAGCTCGCTAGGGCAATGGCAGTACTTC. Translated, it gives CASSSLGQWQYF.

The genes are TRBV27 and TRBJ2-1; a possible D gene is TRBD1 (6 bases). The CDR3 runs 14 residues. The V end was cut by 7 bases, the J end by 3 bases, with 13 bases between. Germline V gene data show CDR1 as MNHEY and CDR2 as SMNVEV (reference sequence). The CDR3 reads CASTAAGDYNEQFF. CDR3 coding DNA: TGTGCCAGCACCGCGGCAGGGGACTACAATGAGCAGTTCTTC.

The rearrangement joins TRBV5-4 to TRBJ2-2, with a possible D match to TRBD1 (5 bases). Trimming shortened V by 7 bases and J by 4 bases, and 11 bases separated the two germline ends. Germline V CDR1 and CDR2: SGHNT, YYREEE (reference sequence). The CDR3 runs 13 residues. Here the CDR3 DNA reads TGTGCCAGCGGGCAGGGCACCACCGGGGAGCTGTTTTTT. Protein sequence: CASGQGTTGELFF.

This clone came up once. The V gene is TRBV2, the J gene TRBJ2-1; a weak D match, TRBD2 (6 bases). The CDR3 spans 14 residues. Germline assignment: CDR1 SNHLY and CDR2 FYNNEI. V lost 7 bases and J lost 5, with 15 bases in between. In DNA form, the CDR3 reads TGTGCCAGCACCCCACTAGCCCGGCACAATGAGCAGTTCTTC. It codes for CASTPLARHNEQFF.

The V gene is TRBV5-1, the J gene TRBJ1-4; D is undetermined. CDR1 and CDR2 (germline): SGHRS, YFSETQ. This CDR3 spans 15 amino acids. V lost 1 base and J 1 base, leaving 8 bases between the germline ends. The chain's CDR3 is CASSLRKGTNEKLFF. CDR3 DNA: TGCGCCAGCAGCTTGCGTAAGGGAACTAATGAAAAACTGTTTTTT.

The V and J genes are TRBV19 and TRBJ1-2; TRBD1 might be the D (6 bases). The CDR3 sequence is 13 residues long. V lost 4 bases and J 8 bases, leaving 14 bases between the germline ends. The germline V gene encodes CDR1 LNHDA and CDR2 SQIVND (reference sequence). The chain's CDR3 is CASSTRTVGGYTF. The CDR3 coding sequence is TGTGCCAGTAGTACTCGGACAGTGGGAGGCTACACCTTC.

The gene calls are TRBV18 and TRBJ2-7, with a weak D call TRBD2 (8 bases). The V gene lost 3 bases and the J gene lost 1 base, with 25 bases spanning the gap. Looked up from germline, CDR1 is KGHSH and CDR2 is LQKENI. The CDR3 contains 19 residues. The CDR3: CASSPRQGVSGTNSYEQYF. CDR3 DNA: TGTGCCAGCTCACCTAGACAGGGCGTTAGCGGGACTAATTCCTACGAGCAGTACTTC.

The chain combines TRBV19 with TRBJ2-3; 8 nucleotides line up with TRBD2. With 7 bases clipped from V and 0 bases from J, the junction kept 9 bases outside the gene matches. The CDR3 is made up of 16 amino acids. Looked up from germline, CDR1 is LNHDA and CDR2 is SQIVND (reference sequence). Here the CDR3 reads CASTRGLGLSTDTQYF. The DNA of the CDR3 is TGTGCCAGTACCAGGGGACTAGGGTTGAGCACAGATACGCAGTATTTT.

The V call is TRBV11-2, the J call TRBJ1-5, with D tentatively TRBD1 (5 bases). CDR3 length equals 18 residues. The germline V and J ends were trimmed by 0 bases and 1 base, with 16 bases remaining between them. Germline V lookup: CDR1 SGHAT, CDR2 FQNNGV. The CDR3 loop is CASSLDPFSGGSNQPQHF. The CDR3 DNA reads TGTGCCAGCAGCTTAGATCCTTTTAGCGGGGGAAGCAATCAGCCCCAGCATTTT.

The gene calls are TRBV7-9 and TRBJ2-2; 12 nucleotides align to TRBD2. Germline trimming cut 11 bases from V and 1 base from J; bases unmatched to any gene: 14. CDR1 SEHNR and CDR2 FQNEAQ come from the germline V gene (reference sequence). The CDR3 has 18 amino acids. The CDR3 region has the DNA TGTGCCCGTACTCGGCCTAGCGGGAGGGACCTGAACACCGGGGAGCTGTTTTTT. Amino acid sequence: CARTRPSGRDLNTGELFF.